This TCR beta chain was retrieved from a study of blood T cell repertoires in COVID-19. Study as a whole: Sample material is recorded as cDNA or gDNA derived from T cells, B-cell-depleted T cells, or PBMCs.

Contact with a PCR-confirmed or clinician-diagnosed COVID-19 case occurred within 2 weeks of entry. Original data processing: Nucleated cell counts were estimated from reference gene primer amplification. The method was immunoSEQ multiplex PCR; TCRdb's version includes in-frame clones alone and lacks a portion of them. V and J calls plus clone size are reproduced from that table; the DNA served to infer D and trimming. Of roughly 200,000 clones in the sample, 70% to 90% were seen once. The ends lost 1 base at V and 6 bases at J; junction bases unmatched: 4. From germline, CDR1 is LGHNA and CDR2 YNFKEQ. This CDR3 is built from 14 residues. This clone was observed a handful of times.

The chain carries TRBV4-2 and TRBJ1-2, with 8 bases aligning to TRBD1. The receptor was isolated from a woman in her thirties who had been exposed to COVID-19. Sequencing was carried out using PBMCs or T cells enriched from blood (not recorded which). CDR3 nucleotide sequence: TGTGCCAGCAGCCAAGGGACAGGGCCCCATGGCTACACCTTC. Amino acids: CASSQGTGPHGYTF.